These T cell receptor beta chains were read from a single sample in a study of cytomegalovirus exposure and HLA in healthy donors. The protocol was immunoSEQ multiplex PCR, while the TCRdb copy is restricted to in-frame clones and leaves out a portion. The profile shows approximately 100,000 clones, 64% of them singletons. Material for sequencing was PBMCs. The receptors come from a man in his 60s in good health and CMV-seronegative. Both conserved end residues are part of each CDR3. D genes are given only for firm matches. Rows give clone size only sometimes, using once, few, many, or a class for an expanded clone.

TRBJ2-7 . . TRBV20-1 TGCAGTGCTAGAGATAATTACGAGCAGTACTTC CSARDNYEQYF
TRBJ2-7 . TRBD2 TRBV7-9 TGTGCCAGCAGCCGGACACGGACTAGCGGAGCTAACGAGCAGTACTTC CASSRTRTSGANEQYF
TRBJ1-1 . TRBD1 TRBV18 TGTGCCAGCTCACCGCAGACAGGGGGCGAGACTGAAGCTTTCTTT CASSPQTGGETEAFF
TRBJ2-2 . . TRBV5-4 TGTGCCAGCAGCTTCGAGGGGGGGCCGACCGGGGAGCTGTTTTTT CASSFEGGPTGELFF
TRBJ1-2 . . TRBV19 TGTGCCAGTAGTATCAGAGGGAACAATCATGGCTACACCTTC CASSIRGNNHGYTF
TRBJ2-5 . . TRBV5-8 TGTGCCAGCAGCTTAGGGACAAACCAAGAGACCCAGTACTTC CASSLGTNQETQYF
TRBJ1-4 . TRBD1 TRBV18 TGTGCCAGCTCACAAGAGGGACAGGGAGGTGAAAAACTGTTTTTT CASSQEGQGGEKLFF
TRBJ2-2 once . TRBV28 TGTGCCAGCAGTTTAGGCGGTGCAATCGGGGAGCTGTTTTTT CASSLGGAIGELFF
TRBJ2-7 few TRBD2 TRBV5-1 TGCGCCAGCAGCGTTAGCGGGGGGATCGGCTACGAGCAGTACTTC CASSVSGGIGYEQYF
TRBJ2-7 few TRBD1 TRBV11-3 TGTGCCAGCAGGCTACCCGGGACAGTCCCCTACGAGCAGTACTTC CASRLPGTVPYEQYF
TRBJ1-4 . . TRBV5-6 TGTGCCAGCAGCTTGGGATCACAACCAACTAATGAAAAACTGTTTTTT CASSLGSQPTNEKLFF
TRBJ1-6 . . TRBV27 TGTGCCAGCAGCACATGGGGGCAGTCGGGGAGTTCACCCCTCCACTTT CASSTWGQSGSSPLHF
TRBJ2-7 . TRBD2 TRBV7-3 TGTGCCAGCAGCTTTTTAGCGGGAGTGGGTGAGCAGTACTTC CASSFLAGVGEQYF
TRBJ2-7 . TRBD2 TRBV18 TGTGCCAGCTCACCCCCTAGCGGGTCCTCCTACGAGCAGTACTTC CASSPPSGSSYEQYF
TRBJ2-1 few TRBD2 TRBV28 TGTGCCAGCAGTCCGCCGGGGCTAGCGGGAGTCAATGAGCAGTTCTTC CASSPPGLAGVNEQFF
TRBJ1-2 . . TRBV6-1 TGTGCCAGCACCGAGGAGGGGATCGTTGGCTACACCTTC CASTEEGIVGYTF
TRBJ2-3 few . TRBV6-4 TGTGCCAGCAGTGACCCATTCACAGATACGCAGTATTTT CASSDPFTDTQYF
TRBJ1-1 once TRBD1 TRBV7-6 TGTGCCAGCACCAGGGACAGGGAAAACACTGAAGCTTTCTTT CASTRDRENTEAFF
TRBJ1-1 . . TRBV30 TGTGCCTGGAGTTCCGCGCGAAGTCTCACTGAAGCTTTCTTT CAWSSARSLTEAFF
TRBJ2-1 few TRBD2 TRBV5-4 TGTGCCAGCAGCCCCTTAGCGGGGGCCTACAATGAGCAGTTCTTC CASSPLAGAYNEQFF
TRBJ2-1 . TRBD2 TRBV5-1 TGCGCCAGCAGCTTGGGAGGAGCGGGAGCTTCTTTACGGCGCTCCTACAATGAGCAGTTCTTC CASSLGGAGASLRRSYNEQFF
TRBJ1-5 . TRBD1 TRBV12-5 TGTGCTAGTGGTCCAGGGACAGGGGCGGGCAATCAGCCCCAGCATTTT CASGPGTGAGNQPQHF
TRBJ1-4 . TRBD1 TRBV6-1 TGTGCCAGCAGTGAAGTATCCGGGACAGGTGAAAAACTGTTTTTT CASSEVSGTGEKLFF
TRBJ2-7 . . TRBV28 TGTGCCAGCAGTTTTAGGGGAACCTACGAGCAGTACTTC CASSFRGTYEQYF
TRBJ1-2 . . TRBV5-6 TGTGCCAGCAGCCCCCCGACGACAGACGTTCACTATGGCTACACCTTC CASSPPTTDVHYGYTF
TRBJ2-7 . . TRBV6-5 TGTGCCAGCAGTTACTCGAAGCCAGGGGAGTACGAGCAGTACTTC CASSYSKPGEYEQYF
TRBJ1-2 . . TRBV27 TGTGCCAGCAGTGGGTCAGGGTTCGGCTACACCTTC CASSGSGFGYTF
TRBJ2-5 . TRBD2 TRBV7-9 TGTGCCAGCAGCTTAGGCCTAGCGGGGGATTCGCAGACCCAGTACTTC CASSLGLAGDSQTQYF
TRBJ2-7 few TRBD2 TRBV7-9 TGTGCCAGCAGGCCGACTAGCGGGATGGGCTACGAGCAGTACTTC CASRPTSGMGYEQYF
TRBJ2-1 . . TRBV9 TGTGCCAGCAGCGTGAGGATGAGCTCCTACAATGAGCAGTTCTTC CASSVRMSSYNEQFF
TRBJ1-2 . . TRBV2 TGTGCCAGCAGTACAGACAGACCGCACTATGGCTACACCTTC CASSTDRPHYGYTF
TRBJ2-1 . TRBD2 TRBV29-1 TGCAGCGTTAATCCGGGGGGTGAGCAGTTCTTC CSVNPGGEQFF
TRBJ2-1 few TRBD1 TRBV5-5 TGTGCCAGCAGCTTGCGGCAGACAGGGGCATACAATGAGCAGTTCTTC CASSLRQTGAYNEQFF
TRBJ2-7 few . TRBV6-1 TGTGCCAGCAGTGAAGTCAGCGGAAACTCGAAGGAGCAGTACTTC CASSEVSGNSKEQYF
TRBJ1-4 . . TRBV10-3 TGTGCCACGGGTGACCCGGGACTTGGCACTAATGAAAAACTGTTTTTT CATGDPGLGTNEKLFF